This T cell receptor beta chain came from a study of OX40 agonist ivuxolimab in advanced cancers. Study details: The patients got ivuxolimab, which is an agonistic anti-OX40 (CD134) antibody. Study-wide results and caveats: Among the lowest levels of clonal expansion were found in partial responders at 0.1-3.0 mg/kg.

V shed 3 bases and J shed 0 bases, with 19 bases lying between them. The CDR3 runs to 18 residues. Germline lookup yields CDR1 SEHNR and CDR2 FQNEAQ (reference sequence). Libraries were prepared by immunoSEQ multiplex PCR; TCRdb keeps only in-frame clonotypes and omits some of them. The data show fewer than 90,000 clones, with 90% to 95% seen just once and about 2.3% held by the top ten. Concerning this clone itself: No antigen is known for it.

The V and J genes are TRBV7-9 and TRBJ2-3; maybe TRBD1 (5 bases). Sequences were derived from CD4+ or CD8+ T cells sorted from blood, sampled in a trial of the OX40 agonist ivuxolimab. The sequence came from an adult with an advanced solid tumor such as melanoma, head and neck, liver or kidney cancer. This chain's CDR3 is CASSFFQGSWDSTDTQYF. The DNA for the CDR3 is TGTGCCAGCAGCTTCTTCCAGGGATCCTGGGATAGCACAGATACGCAGTATTTT.